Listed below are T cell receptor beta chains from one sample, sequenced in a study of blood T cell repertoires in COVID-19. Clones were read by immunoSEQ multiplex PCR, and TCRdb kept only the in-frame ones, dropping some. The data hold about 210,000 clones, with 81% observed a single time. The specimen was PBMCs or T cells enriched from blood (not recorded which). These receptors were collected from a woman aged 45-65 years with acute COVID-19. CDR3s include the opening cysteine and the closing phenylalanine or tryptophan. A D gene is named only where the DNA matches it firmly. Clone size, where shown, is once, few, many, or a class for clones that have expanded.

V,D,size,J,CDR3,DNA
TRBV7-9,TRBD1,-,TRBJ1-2,CASSLEDRVSNYGYTF,TGTGCCAGCAGCTTAGAGGACAGGGTATCTAACTATGGCTACACCTTC
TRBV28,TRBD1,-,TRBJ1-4,CASKEPTGGDEKLFF,TGTGCCAGCAAAGAACCTACAGGGGGGGATGAAAAACTGTTTTTT
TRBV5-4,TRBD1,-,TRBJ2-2,CASSPGGTGGARNTGELFF,TGTGCCAGCAGCCCCGGAGGGACAGGGGGCGCTAGGAACACCGGGGAGCTGTTTTTT
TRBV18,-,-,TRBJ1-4,CASSPPAGPGDEKLFF,TGTGCCAGCTCACCACCTGCGGGGCCGGGGGATGAAAAACTGTTTTTT
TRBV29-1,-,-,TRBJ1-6,CSVLTTGGSPLHF,TGCAGCGTTCTGACGACAGGTGGATCACCCCTCCACTTT
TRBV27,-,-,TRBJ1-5,CASSFTSGFNQPQHF,TGTGCCAGCAGTTTCACATCGGGATTTAATCAGCCCCAGCATTTT
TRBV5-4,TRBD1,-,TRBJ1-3,CASSLQGPSGNTIYF,TGTGCCAGCAGCTTACAGGGGCCCTCTGGAAACACCATATATTTT
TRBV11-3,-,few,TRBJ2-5,CASSFDPRVGETQYF,TGTGCCAGCAGCTTTGATCCCAGGGTAGGGGAGACCCAGTACTTC
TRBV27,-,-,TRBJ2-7,CASSLPSNEQYF,TGTGCCAGCAGTTTACCGAGTAACGAGCAGTACTTC
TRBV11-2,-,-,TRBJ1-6,CASSLLQGESPLHF,TGTGCCAGCAGCTTACTACAGGGCGAATCACCCCTCCACTTT
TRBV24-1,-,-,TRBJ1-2,CATSDSGAGYGYTF,TGTGCCACCAGTGATTCTGGGGCCGGCTATGGCTACACCTTC
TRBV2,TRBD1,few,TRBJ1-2,CASSEPGGYGYTF,TGTGCCAGCAGTGAACCAGGGGGATATGGCTACACCTTC
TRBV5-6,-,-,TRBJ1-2,CASSLRPGGANYGYTF,TGTGCCAGCAGCTTGCGTCCGGGGGGTGCTAACTATGGCTACACCTTC
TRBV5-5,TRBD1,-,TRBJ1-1,CASSMRDRGIFEGRNTEAFF,TGTGCCAGCAGCATGAGGGACAGGGGAATTTTTGAAGGCAGGAACACTGAAGCTTTCTTT
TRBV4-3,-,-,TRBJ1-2,CASSQDLTRVWGDYGYTF,TGCGCCAGCAGCCAAGATCTTACACGAGTCTGGGGGGACTATGGCTACACCTTC
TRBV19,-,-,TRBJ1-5,CASTQASNQPQHF,TGTGCCAGCACTCAGGCGAGCAATCAGCCCCAGCATTTT
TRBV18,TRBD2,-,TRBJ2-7,CASSLTGTSGYEQYF,TGTGCCAGCTCACTGACCGGGACTAGTGGTTACGAGCAGTACTTC
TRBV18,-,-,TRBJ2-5,CASSPGRTAQETQYF,TGTGCCAGCTCACCCGGCCGCACAGCTCAAGAGACCCAGTACTTC
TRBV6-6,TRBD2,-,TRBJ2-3,CASSRRATSSPPDTQYF,TGTGCCAGCAGTCGGCGAGCGACTAGCAGTCCTCCAGATACGCAGTATTTT
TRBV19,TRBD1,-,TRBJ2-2,CASKRAPGQGFEGELFF,TGTGCCAGTAAAAGGGCCCCGGGACAGGGGTTCGAGGGGGAGCTGTTTTTT
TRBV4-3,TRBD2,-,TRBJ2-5,CASSQDLVAGGVQYF,TGCGCCAGCAGCCAAGATCTGGTAGCGGGAGGGGTCCAGTACTTC
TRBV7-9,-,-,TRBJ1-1,CASSLSAGWYTEAFF,TGTGCCAGCAGCTTAAGCGCAGGGTGGTACACTGAAGCTTTCTTT
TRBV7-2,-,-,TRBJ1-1,CASSRGMSTEAFF,TGTGCCAGCAGCAGGGGTATGAGCACTGAAGCTTTCTTT
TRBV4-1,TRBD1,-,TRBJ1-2,CASSPRDSYGYTF,TGCGCCAGCAGCCCCCGGGACAGCTATGGCTACACCTTC
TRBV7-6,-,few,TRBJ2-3,CASSLLARGSITDTQYF,TGTGCCAGCAGCTTACTCGCCAGAGGTAGCATCACAGATACGCAGTATTTT
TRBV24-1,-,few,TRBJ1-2,CATESGQRGYGYTF,TGTGCCACCGAAAGTGGACAGAGGGGCTATGGCTACACCTTC
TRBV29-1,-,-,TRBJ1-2,CSVTRAEEGYTF,TGCAGCGTCACGCGGGCCGAGGAGGGCTACACCTTC
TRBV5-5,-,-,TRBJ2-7,CASSPWPYGTYSYEQYF,TGTGCCAGCAGCCCGTGGCCGTACGGGACATACTCCTACGAGCAGTACTTC
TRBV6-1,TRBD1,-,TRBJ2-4,CASSEETNRGKGNIQYF,TGTGCCAGCAGTGAAGAGACAAACAGGGGAAAAGGTAACATTCAGTACTTC
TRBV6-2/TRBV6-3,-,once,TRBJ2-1,CASRPPGGLYNEQFF,TGTGCCAGCAGACCTCCGGGGGGCCTATACAATGAGCAGTTCTTC
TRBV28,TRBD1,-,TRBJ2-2,CAIQQGANTGELFF,TGTGCCATCCAGCAGGGGGCCAACACCGGGGAGCTGTTTTTT
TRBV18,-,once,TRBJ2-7,CASSPPVAQQTYEQYF,TGTGCCAGCTCACCACCGGTCGCCCAACAAACCTACGAGCAGTACTTC
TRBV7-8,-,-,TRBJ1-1,CASSLEAASTGTEAFF,TGTGCCAGCAGCTTAGAGGCGGCCTCAACGGGCACTGAAGCTTTCTTT